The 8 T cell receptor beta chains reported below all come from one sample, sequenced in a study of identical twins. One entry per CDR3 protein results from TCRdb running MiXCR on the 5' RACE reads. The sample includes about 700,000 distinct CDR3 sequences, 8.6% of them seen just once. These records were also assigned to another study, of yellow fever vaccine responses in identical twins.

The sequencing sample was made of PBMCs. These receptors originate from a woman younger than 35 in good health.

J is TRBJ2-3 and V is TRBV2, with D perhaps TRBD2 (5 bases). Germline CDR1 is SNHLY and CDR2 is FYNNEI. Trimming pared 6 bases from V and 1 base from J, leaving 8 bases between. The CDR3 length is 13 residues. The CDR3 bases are TGTGCCAGCAGGGGGAGAGGCACAGATACGCAGTATTTT. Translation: CASRGRGTDTQYF.

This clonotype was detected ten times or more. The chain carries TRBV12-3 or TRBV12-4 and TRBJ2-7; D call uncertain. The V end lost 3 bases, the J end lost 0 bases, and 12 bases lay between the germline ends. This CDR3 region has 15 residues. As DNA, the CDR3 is TGTGCCAGCAGTTTTAACCAACCCGCCTCCTACGAGCAGTACTTC. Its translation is CASSFNQPASYEQYF.

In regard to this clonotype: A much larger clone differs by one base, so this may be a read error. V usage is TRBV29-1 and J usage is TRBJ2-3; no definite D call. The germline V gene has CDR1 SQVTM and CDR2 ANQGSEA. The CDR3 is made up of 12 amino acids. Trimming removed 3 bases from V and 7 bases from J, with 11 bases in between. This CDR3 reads CSVELAANTQYF. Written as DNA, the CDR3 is TGCAGCGTTGAGTTGGCAGCAAATACGCAGTATTTT.

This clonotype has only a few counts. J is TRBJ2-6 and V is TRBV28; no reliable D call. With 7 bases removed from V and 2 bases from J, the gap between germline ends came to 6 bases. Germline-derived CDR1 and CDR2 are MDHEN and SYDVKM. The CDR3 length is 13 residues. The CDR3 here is CASIVPGANVLTF. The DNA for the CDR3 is TGTGCCAGCATTGTTCCTGGGGCCAACGTCCTGACTTTC.

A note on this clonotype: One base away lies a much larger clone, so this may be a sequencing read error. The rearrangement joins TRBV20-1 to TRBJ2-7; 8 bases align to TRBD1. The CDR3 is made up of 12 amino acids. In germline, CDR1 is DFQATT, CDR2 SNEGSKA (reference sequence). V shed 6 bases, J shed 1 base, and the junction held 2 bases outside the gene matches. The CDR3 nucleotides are TGCAGTGCCTGGGACAGGTCCTACGAGCAGTACTTC. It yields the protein CSAWDRSYEQYF.

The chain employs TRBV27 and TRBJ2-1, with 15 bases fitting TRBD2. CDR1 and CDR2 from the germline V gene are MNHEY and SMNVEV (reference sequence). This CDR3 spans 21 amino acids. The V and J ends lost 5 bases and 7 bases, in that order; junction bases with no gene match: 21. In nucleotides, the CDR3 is TGTGCCAGCAGTCCACCCAGAGCCGGACTAGCGGGAGGGCCGGTCGGGAATGAGCAGTTCTTC. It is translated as CASSPPRAGLAGGPVGNEQFF.

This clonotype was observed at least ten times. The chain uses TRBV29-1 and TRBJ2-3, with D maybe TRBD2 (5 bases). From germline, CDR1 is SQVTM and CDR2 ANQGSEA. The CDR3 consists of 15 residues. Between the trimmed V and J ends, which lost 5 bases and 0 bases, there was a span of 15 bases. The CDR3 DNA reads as TGCAGCGTTCCTAAAAGCGGCGCTAGCACAGATACGCAGTATTTT. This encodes CSVPKSGASTDTQYF.

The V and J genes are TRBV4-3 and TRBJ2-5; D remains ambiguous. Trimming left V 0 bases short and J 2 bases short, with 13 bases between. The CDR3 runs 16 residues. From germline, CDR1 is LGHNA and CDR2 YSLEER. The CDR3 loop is CASSQDLTSTQETQYF. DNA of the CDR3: TGCGCCAGCAGCCAAGATCTTACTTCTACTCAAGAGACCCAGTACTTC.